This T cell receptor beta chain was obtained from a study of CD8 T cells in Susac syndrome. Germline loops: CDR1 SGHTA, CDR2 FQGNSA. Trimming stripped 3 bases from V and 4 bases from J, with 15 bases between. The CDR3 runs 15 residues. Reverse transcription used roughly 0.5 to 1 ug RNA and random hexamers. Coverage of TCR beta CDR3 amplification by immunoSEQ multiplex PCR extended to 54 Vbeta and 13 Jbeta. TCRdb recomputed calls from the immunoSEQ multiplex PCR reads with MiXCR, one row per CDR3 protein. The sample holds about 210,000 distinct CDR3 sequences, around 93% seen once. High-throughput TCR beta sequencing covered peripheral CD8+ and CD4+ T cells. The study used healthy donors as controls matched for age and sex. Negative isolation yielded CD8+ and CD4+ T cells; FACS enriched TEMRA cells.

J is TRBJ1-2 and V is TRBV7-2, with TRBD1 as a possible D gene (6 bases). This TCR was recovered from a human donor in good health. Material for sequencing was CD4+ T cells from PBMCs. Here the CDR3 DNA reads TGTGCCAGCAGCTTGTCACAGGGCCTCCGCTATGGCTACACCTTC. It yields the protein CASSLSQGLRYGYTF.